Below are 29 T cell receptor beta chains sequenced from a single sample in a study of T-cell memory formation after mild COVID-19. Each CDR3 protein gets one entry after TCRdb re-called the 5' RACE reads with MiXCR. The table has a few hundred thousand distinct CDR3 sequences, about 17% seen once; the top ten hold 20% to 25%. Sample: PBMCs or a T cell subset sorted from them (not recorded which). The receptors originated from a young man who had mild COVID-19 (a few samples of this study predate the infection). Cell type and time point are not known.

The table lists this clonotype with many counts. The chain is built from TRBV10-3 and TRBJ2-7; TRBD2 might be the D (6 bases). V was cut by 7 bases and J by 6 bases, with 16 bases left in between. The CDR3 sequence is 13 residues long. Germline CDR1 is ENHRY and CDR2 is SYGVKD. CDR3 DNA sequence: TGTGCCATCAACCGACTAGGAATGTTCGAGCAGTACGTC. Its protein is CAINRLGMFEQYV.

This clonotype turned up a few times. The chain couples TRBV3-1 to TRBJ2-2, with D unresolved. Germline V gives CDR1 LGHDT, CDR2 YNNKEL (reference sequence). Trimming pared 2 bases from V and 4 bases from J, leaving 5 bases between. The CDR3 has 13 residues. The CDR3 region has the DNA TGTGCCAGCAGCCAATGGACCACCGGGGAGCTGTTTTTT. It encodes CASSQWTTGELFF.

This clonotype turned up a few times. The CDR3 coding sequence is TGTGCCAGCAGCCAGCGGGGGGGCTCTGGGGCCAACGTCCTGACTTTC. This gives the protein CASSQRGGSGANVLTF. The gene calls are TRBV4-2 and TRBJ2-6; the match to TRBD2 covers 9 bases. CDR3 size: 16 residues. CDR1 is LGHNA, CDR2 YNFKEQ, per germline. Losses at the gene ends were 3 bases for V and 0 bases for J; bases not matched to a gene: 0.

The chain is built from TRBV7-3 and TRBJ2-3; D is possibly TRBD2 (6 bases). Trimming removed 1 base from V and 5 bases from J, with 16 bases in between. The CDR3 runs 16 residues. The germline V gene has CDR1 SGHTA and CDR2 FQGTGA. In DNA form, the CDR3 reads TGTGCCAGCAGCTTAATCGGCGGGGTCCGGGGAGATACGCAGTATTTT. Its translation is CASSLIGGVRGDTQYF. Full variable domain (rest looked up from reference TRBV7-3 and TRBJ2-3): GAGVSQTPSNKVTEKGKYVELRCDPISGHTALYWYRQSLGQGPEFLIYFQGTGAADDSGLPNDRFFAVRPEGSVSTLKIQRTERGDSAVYLCASSLIGGVRGDTQYFGPGTRLTVL.

This clonotype has a count of ten or more. The rearrangement joins TRBV12-3 or TRBV12-4 to TRBJ1-1, with 8 bases aligning to TRBD1. The length of the CDR3 is 12 residues. The junction had 9 bases not matched to a gene; V was cut back by 7 bases and J by 11 bases. The chain's CDR3 is CASNRLDRGAFF. Written as DNA, the CDR3 is TGTGCCAGCAATCGCCTAGACAGGGGTGCTTTCTTT.

The rearrangement uses TRBV4-2 and TRBJ2-1; 8 bases align to TRBD2. The V gene end was trimmed by 5 bases and the J gene end by 2 bases; junction bases not matched to a gene: 5. Germline V lookup: CDR1 LGHNA, CDR2 YNFKEQ. This CDR3 has 15 amino acids. In DNA form, the CDR3 reads TGTGCCAGCAGCGCGGCTAGCGGGCCCTACAATGAGCAGTTCTTC. Its translation is CASSAASGPYNEQFF.

Only a few counts were recorded for this clonotype. This chain uses TRBV5-1 with TRBJ2-7; perhaps D is TRBD1 or TRBD2 (5 bases each). Germline assignment: CDR1 SGHRS and CDR2 YFSETQ. Trimming left V 7 bases short and J 0 bases short, with 14 bases between. The CDR3 has 14 amino acids. The CDR3 region has the DNA TGCGCCAGCCGGGTGGGGGTGAGCTCCTACGAGCAGTACTTC. Translation: CASRVGVSSYEQYF.

V usage is TRBV10-3 and J usage is TRBJ2-3, with TRBD2 identical over 11 bases. J lost 2 bases, V lost 4 bases, and 2 bases had no gene match. Per the germline V gene, CDR1 is ENHRY and CDR2 is SYGVKD. The CDR3 is made up of 15 amino acids. This CDR3 is CAISVTSGATDTQYF. CDR3 nucleotide sequence: TGTGCCATCAGTGTGACTAGCGGGGCCACAGATACGCAGTATTTT.

This clonotype was recorded a few times. This CDR3 reads CASSLARGPDTQYF. The CDR3 DNA is TGTGCCAGCAGCTTAGCGCGCGGCCCAGATACGCAGTATTTT. This rearrangement joins TRBV7-2 to TRBJ2-3, with no clear D. Germline CDR1 is SGHTA and CDR2 is FQGNSA. CDR3 length: 14 residues. Deletions cut 0 bases from V and 4 bases from J, with 8 bases between.

The chain is built from TRBV6-1 and TRBJ2-1; no definite D call. Trimming took off 1 base at V and 4 bases at J, with 11 bases between the two ends. CDR3 length: 15 residues. Looked up from germline, CDR1 is MNHNS and CDR2 is SASEGT. The CDR3 reads CASSEDMGHYNEQFF. Here the CDR3 DNA reads TGTGCCAGCAGTGAAGATATGGGCCATTACAATGAGCAGTTCTTC.

The V call is TRBV4-1, the J call TRBJ2-1; D is ambiguous. The V gene's germline CDR1 is MGHRA and CDR2 YSYEKL. The germline V and J ends were trimmed by 3 bases and 5 bases, with 17 bases remaining between them. The CDR3 has 16 amino acids. This chain's CDR3 is CASSHSPRALDNEQFF. The CDR3 DNA sequence: TGCGCCAGCAGCCATTCTCCTAGGGCCCTGGACAATGAGCAGTTCTTC.

This clonotype was seen a handful of times. V and J are TRBV9 and TRBJ2-3; the D is unclear. Trimming took 4 bases from V and 0 from J, leaving 12 bases between them. Germline V lookup: CDR1 SGDLS, CDR2 YYNGEE. CDR3 length: 15 amino acids. CDR3 region: CASSPGITSTDTQYF. CDR3 DNA: TGTGCCAGCAGCCCAGGAATCACTAGCACAGATACGCAGTATTTT. Supplemented by reference TRBV9 and TRBJ2-3, the full variable domain reads DSGVTQTPKHLITATGQRVTLRCSPRSGDLSVYWYQQSLDQGLQFLIQYYNGEERAKGNILERFSAQQFPDLHSELNLSSLELGDSALYFCASSPGITSTDTQYFGPGTRLTVL.

This clonotype was seen only a few times. This chain links TRBV29-1 with TRBJ2-2; no reliable D call. The CDR3 contains 17 residues. With 4 bases removed from V and 0 bases from J, the gap between germline ends came to 18 bases. Germline CDR1 and CDR2: SQVTM and ANQGSEA. The CDR3 reads CSVAGTVTPPNTGELFF. CDR3 nucleotide sequence: TGCAGCGTTGCCGGTACAGTCACCCCGCCGAACACCGGGGAGCTGTTTTTT.

The chain uses TRBV20-1 and TRBJ1-1; D remains ambiguous. The CDR3 spans 14 residues. CDR1 and CDR2 (germline): DFQATT, SNEGSKA (reference sequence). Trimming took 5 bases from V and 4 from J, leaving 17 bases between them. The CDR3 DNA reads TGCAGTGCTGGTCCTTGGGAATTGGGCACTGAAGCTTTCTTT. Translating it yields CSAGPWELGTEAFF.

Remarks on this clonotype: One junction end does not reproduce the germline sequence, and a read error may be involved. V usage is TRBV6-6 and J usage is TRBJ2-5; 9 bases are a match to TRBD1. Germline CDR1 and CDR2: MNHNY and SVGAGI (reference sequence). CDR3 size: 15 residues. DNA for the CDR3: TGTGCCAGCAGAACACAGGGGGCTACCCAACAGACCCAGTACTTC. This sequence encodes CASRTQGATQQTQYF.

V gene TRBV9 combines with J gene TRBJ2-1; 7 bases fit TRBD2. Germline CDR1 SGDLS, CDR2 YYNGEE. The length of the CDR3 is 14 residues. V shed 2 bases, J shed 2 bases, and the junction held 1 base outside the gene matches. For the CDR3, the DNA is TGTGCCAGCAGCGTCGGGACTACCTACAATGAGCAGTTCTTC. Translation gives CASSVGTTYNEQFF.

This sequence joins TRBV28 and TRBJ2-5, with 9 bases aligning to TRBD1. This CDR3 has 15 residues. Germline lookup yields CDR1 MDHEN and CDR2 SYDVKM. V was pared by 4 bases and J by 4 bases, with 7 bases of the junction left unmatched. In nucleotides, the CDR3 is TGTGCCAGCAGTTCCCCCGGACAGGGGAGAGAGACCCAGTACTTC. It is translated as CASSSPGQGRETQYF.

V gene TRBV6-2 or TRBV6-3 combines with J gene TRBJ2-3, with D maybe TRBD2 (5 bases). CDR1 MNHEY and CDR2 SVGEGT come from the germline V gene. The CDR3 is made up of 14 amino acids. The V end was cut by 7 bases, the J end by 3 bases, with 14 bases between. The CDR3 DNA reads TGTGCCAGCACCCCCCGCTCGGGGACAGATACGCAGTATTTT. As protein: CASTPRSGTDTQYF.

The chain couples TRBV7-9 to TRBJ2-7, with TRBD1 matching over 8 bases. Germline values: CDR1 SEHNR, CDR2 FQNEAQ (reference sequence). This CDR3 comprises 13 residues. The junction had 8 bases not matched to a gene; V was cut back by 6 bases and J by 7 bases. CDR3 in amino acids: CASSLTRTGEQYV. Written as DNA, the CDR3 is TGTGCCAGCAGTCTAACCCGGACAGGGGAGCAGTACGTC.

There are a few counts of this clonotype. V is TRBV7-3 and J is TRBJ2-7, with D possibly being TRBD1 (5 bases). CDR3 length equals 16 residues. Between the trimmed V and J ends, which lost 2 bases and 5 bases, there was a span of 19 bases. Germline V gene lookup returns CDR1 SGHTA and CDR2 FQGTGA. CDR3 DNA sequence: TGTGCCAGCAGCTTAGTGTCTGGCGCAGGGCTGAACGAGCAGTACTTC. Amino acid sequence: CASSLVSGAGLNEQYF.

The gene calls are TRBV6-1 and TRBJ1-2, with D tentatively TRBD1 (5 bases). CDR1 is MNHNS, CDR2 SASEGT, per germline. Trimming pared 9 bases from V and 14 bases from J, leaving 16 bases between. This CDR3 has 10 amino acids. The CDR3 sequence: CASRYLQVTF. CDR3 in DNA: TGTGCCAGTCGATACTTACAGGTGACCTTC.

The rearrangement links TRBV7-6 to TRBJ1-4; D ambiguous. Between the trimmed V and J ends, which lost 6 bases and 4 bases, there was a span of 9 bases. The CDR3 is 13 amino acids. Germline values: CDR1 SGHVS, CDR2 FNYEAQ. The CDR3 here is CASRRALNEKLFF. The CDR3 DNA sequence: TGTGCCAGCAGGAGGGCCCTTAATGAAAAACTGTTTTTT.

The table lists this clonotype with a few counts. This chain uses TRBV7-9 with TRBJ1-1, with D possibly matching TRBD1 (6 bases). Trimming took off 6 bases at V and 0 bases at J, with 14 bases between the two ends. The CDR3 length is 15 residues. CDR1 and CDR2 (germline): SEHNR, FQNEAQ (reference sequence). CDR3 in amino acids: CASRAQGGLNTEAFF. The CDR3 DNA follows: TGTGCCAGCAGAGCACAGGGCGGATTGAACACTGAAGCTTTCTTT.

The gene calls are TRBV7-2 and TRBJ2-7, with D perhaps matching TRBD2 (6 bases). V lost 5 bases and J lost 3, with 14 bases in between. This CDR3 has 14 amino acids. Germline V gene sequence: CDR1 SGHTA, CDR2 FQGNSA. The CDR3 region is CASSRLARDYEQYF. The CDR3 nucleotides read TGTGCCAGCAGCCGGCTGGCGCGGGACTACGAGCAGTACTTC.

The V gene is TRBV20-1, the J gene TRBJ1-4; TRBD1 might be the D (5 bases). The V and J ends lost 5 bases and 14 bases respectively, with 21 bases between them. This CDR3 comprises 13 residues. Per germline, CDR1 DFQATT and CDR2 SNEGSKA (reference sequence). In nucleotides, the CDR3 is TGCAGTGCTGGATTGACAGCCGATACCCCCCTGTTTTTT. It yields the protein CSAGLTADTPLFF.

The chain has TRBV5-4 and TRBJ1-2; D unclear. The CDR3 contains 14 residues. V was trimmed by 4 bases and J by 4 bases, leaving 14 bases between them. Germline CDR1 and CDR2: SGHNT and YYREEE (reference sequence). CDR3 loop: CASSPEGSAYGYTF. Here the CDR3 DNA reads TGTGCCAGCAGCCCGGAAGGCAGCGCCTATGGCTACACCTTC.

The chain carries TRBV4-1 and TRBJ2-7; D perhaps matches TRBD2 (6 bases). Deletions cut 1 base from V and 2 bases from J, with 9 bases between. The CDR3 totals 14 residues. Germline CDR1 MGHRA, CDR2 YSYEKL. CDR3 nucleotides: TGCGCCAGCAGCCAAGCGACTAGACCCTACGAGCAGTACGTC. Protein sequence: CASSQATRPYEQYV.

This clonotype was detected a few times. The J gene is TRBJ2-3, the V gene TRBV7-9, with a weak D call TRBD2 (6 bases). The CDR3 is 16 amino acids. V was cut by 7 bases and J by 0 bases, with 17 bases left in between. Germline V lookup: CDR1 SEHNR, CDR2 FQNEAQ (reference sequence). The CDR3 loop reads CASNPLGGSSTDTQYF. The CDR3 nucleotides read TGTGCCAGCAACCCTTTGGGAGGTTCTAGCACAGATACGCAGTATTTT.

The chain links TRBV28 to TRBJ1-5; the D is unclear. The CDR3 totals 15 residues. V was cut by 11 bases and J by 6 bases, with 23 bases left in between. Per germline, CDR1 MDHEN and CDR2 SYDVKM. The CDR3 nucleotides read TGTGCCTCCTCGGCCGGTTCTAATATTGGTCAGCCCCAGCATTTT. Translating gives CASSAGSNIGQPQHF.